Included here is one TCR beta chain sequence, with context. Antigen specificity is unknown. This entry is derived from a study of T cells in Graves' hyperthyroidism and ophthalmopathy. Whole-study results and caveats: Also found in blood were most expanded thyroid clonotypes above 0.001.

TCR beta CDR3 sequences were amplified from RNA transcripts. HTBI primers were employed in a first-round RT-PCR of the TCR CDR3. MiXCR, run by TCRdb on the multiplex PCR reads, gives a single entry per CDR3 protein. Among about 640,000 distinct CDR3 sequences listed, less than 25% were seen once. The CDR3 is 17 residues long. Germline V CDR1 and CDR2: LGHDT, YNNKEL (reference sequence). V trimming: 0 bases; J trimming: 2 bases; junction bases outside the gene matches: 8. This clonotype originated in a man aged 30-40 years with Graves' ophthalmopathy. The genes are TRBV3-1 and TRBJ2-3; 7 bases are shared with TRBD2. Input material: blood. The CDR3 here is CASSQDWLAVHTDTQYF. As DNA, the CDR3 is TGTGCCAGCAGCCAAGATTGGCTAGCGGTTCACACAGATACGCAGTATTTT.